The source of this T cell receptor beta chain is a study of blood T cell repertoires in COVID-19. Whole-study context: The cDNA or gDNA used as material had been derived from T cells, B-cell-depleted T cells, or PBMCs.

Profiled with immunoSEQ multiplex PCR; TCRdb holds only in-frame clones, not every one. In the table there are 250,000 to 350,000 clones, almost 90% of which are singletons. The CDR3 has 14 residues. Trimming cost V 6 bases and J 1 base, with 10 bases left between them. The germline gives CDR1 SEHNR, CDR2 FQNEAQ (reference sequence). Assignments of participants to cohorts depended upon their own reported clinical history. The material sequenced was PBMCs or T cells enriched from blood (not recorded which). The rearrangement links TRBV7-9 to TRBJ1-5; no clear D. The TCR was taken from a woman under 30 with acute COVID-19. CDR3: CASSFAGSNQPQHF. The CDR3 DNA follows: TGTGCCAGCAGTTTCGCAGGAAGCAATCAGCCCCAGCATTTT.